The rows below give T cell receptor beta chains drawn from one sample of a study of T cell repertoires in cytomegalovirus infection. These TCRs are of unknown antigen specificity. From the reads, TCRdb called clonotypes with MiXCR, one entry per CDR3 protein. The sample carries roughly 500,000 distinct CDR3 sequences, roughly 34% recorded once. This material consisted of cultured PBMCs, taken from culture after CMV antigen stimulation. The receptors originated from a human donor in good health (CMV status not recorded). Some clones in this sample may be carry-over from other donors' samples. The CDR3 runs from the conserved cysteine through the conserved F or W. The order of the fields is clone size, V gene, D gene, J gene, CDR3 DNA, CDR3 protein. A D gene is named only where the DNA matches it firmly. Part of the rows lack a size; the others show once, few, many or a class for expanded clones.

.	TRBV12-3/TRBV12-4	.	TRBJ1-1	TGTGCCAGCGCAGCCCTTACCGGGGTGCGGGCTGAAGCTTTCTTT	CASAALTGVRAEAFF
few	TRBV7-8	.	TRBJ1-2	TGTGCCAGCAGCTTGCAGGCTAACTATGGCTACACCTTC	CASSLQANYGYTF
.	TRBV5-6	.	TRBJ1-2	TGTGCCAGCAGCTTGGTGGCAGGCTCCTATGGCTACACCTTC	CASSLVAGSYGYTF
few	TRBV4-2	TRBD2	TRBJ2-2	TGTGCCAGCAGCCAAGAACGGGCGGGAGGTCGGAACACCGGGGAGCTGTTTTTT	CASSQERAGGRNTGELFF
few	TRBV6-2/TRBV6-3	.	TRBJ2-1	TGTGCCAGCAGCCCAACACGGGGCGGTCTTTACAATGAGCAGTTCTTC	CASSPTRGGLYNEQFF
few	TRBV6-5	.	TRBJ2-1	TGTGCCAGCAGCTTCCGAGGGGTTACGAACAATGAGCAGTTCTTC	CASSFRGVTNNEQFF
few	TRBV4-3	.	TRBJ2-6	TGCGCCAGCAGCCAAGATACCCAGGGGTCTGGGGCCAACGTCCTGACTTTC	CASSQDTQGSGANVLTF
.	TRBV20-1	TRBD1	TRBJ2-4	TGCAGTGCGGGACAGGGTGGGAACATTCAGTACTTC	CSAGQGGNIQYF
few	TRBV19	.	TRBJ1-1	TGTGCCAGTAGTTACGGGACTTCGAACACTGAAGCTTTCTTT	CASSYGTSNTEAFF
.	TRBV5-1	.	TRBJ1-2	TGCGCCAGCAGCTTGTCTCCCGGGGGGCTAACTTACTATGGCTACACCTTC	CASSLSPGGLTYYGYTF
many	TRBV7-9	.	TRBJ1-1	TGTGCCAGCAGCTTAGAGGGGTTGAACACTGAAGCTTTCTTT	CASSLEGLNTEAFF